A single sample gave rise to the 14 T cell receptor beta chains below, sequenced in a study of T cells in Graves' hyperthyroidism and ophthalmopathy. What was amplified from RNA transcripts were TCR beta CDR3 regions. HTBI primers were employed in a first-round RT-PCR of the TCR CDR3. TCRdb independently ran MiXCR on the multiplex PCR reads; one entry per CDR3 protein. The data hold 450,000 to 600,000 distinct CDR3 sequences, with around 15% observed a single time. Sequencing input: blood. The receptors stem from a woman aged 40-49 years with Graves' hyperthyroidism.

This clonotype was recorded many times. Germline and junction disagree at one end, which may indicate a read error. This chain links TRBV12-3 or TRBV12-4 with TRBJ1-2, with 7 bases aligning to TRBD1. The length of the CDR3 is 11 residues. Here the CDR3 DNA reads TGTGCCAGCAGTCCCAGGCAGGGGGTGGCCTTC. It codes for CASSPRQGVAF.

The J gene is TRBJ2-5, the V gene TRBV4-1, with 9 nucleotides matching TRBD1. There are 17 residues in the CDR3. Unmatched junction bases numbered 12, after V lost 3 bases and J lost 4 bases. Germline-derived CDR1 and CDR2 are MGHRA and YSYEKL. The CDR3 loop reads CASSHRDREPTLETQYF. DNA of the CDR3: TGCGCCAGCAGCCACCGGGACAGGGAGCCGACGTTAGAGACCCAGTACTTC.

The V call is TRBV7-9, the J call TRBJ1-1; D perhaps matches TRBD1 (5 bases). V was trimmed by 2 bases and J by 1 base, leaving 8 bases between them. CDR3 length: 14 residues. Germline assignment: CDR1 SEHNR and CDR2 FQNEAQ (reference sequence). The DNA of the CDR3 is TGTGCCAGCAGCTTACCGAGGGGGAACACTGAAGCTTTCTTT. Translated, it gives CASSLPRGNTEAFF. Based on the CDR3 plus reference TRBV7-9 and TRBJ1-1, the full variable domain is DTGVSQNPRHKITKRGQNVTFRCDPISEHNRLYWYRQTLGQGPEFLTYFQNEAQLEKSRLLSDRFSAERPKGSFSTLEIQRTEQGDSAMYLCASSLPRGNTEAFFGQGTRLTVV.

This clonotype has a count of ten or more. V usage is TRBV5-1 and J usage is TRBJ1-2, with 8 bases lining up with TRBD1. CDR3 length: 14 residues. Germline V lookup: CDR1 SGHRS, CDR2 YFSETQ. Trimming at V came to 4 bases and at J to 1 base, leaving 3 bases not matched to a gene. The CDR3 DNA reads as TGCGCCAGCAGCACTGGACAGGGTAACTATGGCTACACCTTC. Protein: CASSTGQGNYGYTF.

The CDR3 coding sequence is TGTGCCACCAGCAACGGAAGGAATAGCAATCAGCCCCAGCATTTT. This sequence encodes CATSNGRNSNQPQHF. The rearrangement joins TRBV15 to TRBJ1-5; D remains unclear. Trimming took 4 bases from V and 0 from J, leaving 10 bases between them. CDR1 is LNHNV, CDR2 YYDKDF, per germline (reference sequence). CDR3 length: 15 amino acids. The full variable domain, with the rest looked up from reference TRBV15 and TRBJ1-5, is DAMVIQNPRYQVTQFGKPVTLSCSQTLNHNVMYWYQQKSSQAPKLLFHYYDKDFNNEADTPDNFQSRRPNTSFCFLDIRSPGLGDTAMYLCATSNGRNSNQPQHFGDGTRLSIL.

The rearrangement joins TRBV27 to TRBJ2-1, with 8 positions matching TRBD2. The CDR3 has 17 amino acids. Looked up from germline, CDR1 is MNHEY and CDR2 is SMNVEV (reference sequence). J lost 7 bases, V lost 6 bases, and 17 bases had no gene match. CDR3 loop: CASRTYRASGRGNEQFF. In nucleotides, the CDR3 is TGTGCCAGCAGAACCTACCGAGCGAGCGGGAGAGGAAATGAGCAGTTCTTC.

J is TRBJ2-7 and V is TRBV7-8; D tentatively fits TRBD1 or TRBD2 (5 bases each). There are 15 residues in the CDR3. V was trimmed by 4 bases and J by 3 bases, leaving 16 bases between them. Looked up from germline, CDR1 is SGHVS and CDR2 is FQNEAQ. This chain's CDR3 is CASSSGDHKRYEQYF. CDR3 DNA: TGTGCCAGCAGCTCCGGGGACCATAAACGCTACGAGCAGTACTTC. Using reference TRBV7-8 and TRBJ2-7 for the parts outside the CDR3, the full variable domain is GAGVSQSPRYKVAKRGQDVALRCDPISGHVSLFWYQQALGQGPEFLTYFQNEAQLDKSGLPSDRFFAERPEGSVSTLKIQRTQQEDSAVYLCASSSGDHKRYEQYFGPGTRLTVT.

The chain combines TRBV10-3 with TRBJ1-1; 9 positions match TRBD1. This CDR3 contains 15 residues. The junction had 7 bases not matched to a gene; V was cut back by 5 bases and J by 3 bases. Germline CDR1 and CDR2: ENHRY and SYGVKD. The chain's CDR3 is CAISLTGGADTEAFF. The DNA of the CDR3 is TGTGCCATCAGTTTAACAGGGGGCGCGGACACTGAAGCTTTCTTT.

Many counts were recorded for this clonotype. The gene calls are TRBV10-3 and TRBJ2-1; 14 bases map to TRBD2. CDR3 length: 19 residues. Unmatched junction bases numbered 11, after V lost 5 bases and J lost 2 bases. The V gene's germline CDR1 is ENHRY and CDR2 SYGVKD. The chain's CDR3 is CAISLTSGRASSPYNEQFF. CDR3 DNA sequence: TGTGCCATCAGTTTGACTAGCGGGAGGGCCAGTTCCCCCTACAATGAGCAGTTCTTC.

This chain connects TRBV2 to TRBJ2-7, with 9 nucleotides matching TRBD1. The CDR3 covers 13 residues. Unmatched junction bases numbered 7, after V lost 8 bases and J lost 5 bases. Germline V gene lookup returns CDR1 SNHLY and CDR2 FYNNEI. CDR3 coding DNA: TGTGCCAGCGGCCGGGACAGGGCCCACGAGCAGTACTTC. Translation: CASGRDRAHEQYF.

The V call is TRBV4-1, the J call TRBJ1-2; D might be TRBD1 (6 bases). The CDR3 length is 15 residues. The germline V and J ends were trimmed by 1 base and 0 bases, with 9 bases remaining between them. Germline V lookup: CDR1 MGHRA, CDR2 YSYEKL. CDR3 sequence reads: CASSQGQASNYGYTF. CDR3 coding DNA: TGCGCCAGCAGCCAAGGACAGGCATCTAACTATGGCTACACCTTC.

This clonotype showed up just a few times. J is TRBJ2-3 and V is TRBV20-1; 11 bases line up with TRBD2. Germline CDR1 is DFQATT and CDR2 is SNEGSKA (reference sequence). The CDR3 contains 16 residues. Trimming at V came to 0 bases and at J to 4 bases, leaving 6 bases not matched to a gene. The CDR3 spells CSARDLIAGGPDTQYF. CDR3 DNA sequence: TGCAGTGCTAGAGATCTAATAGCGGGAGGGCCAGATACGCAGTATTTT.

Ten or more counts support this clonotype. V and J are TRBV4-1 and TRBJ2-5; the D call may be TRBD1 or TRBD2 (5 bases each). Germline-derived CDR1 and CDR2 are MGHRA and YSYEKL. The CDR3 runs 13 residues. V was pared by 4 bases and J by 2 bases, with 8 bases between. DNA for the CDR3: TGCGCCAGCAGCCGGGACCCGCAAGAGACCCAGTACTTC. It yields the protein CASSRDPQETQYF.

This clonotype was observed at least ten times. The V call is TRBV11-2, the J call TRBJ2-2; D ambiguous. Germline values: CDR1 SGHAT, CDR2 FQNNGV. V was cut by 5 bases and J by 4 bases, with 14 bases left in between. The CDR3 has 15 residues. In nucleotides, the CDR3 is TGTGCCAGCAGCGAATATAAGACGCGCACCGGGGAGCTGTTTTTT. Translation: CASSEYKTRTGELFF.